This entry concerns a single TCR beta chain. This sample is drawn from a study of identical twins. TCRdb re-analysed the 5' RACE reads in MiXCR, keeping a single row per CDR3 protein. The data show roughly 690,000 distinct CDR3 sequences, less than 25% seen once. The CDR3 runs 15 residues. V lost 3 bases, J lost 9 bases, and 8 bases stayed unmatched. From germline, CDR1 is KGHSH and CDR2 LQKENI. These data also formed part of another study, on T cells expressing NK-cell markers.

The specimen sequenced was PBMCs. The receptor was isolated from a woman aged 18-29 years in good health. The chain joins TRBV18 to TRBJ2-5; 12 nucleotides line up with TRBD2. CDR3 in amino acids: CASSPTGLAGTSQYF. In nucleotides, the CDR3 is TGTGCCAGCTCACCTACTGGACTAGCGGGAACGTCCCAGTACTTC. Full variable domain (outside the CDR3, taken from reference TRBV18 and TRBJ2-5): NAGVMQNPRHLVRRRGQEARLRCSPMKGHSHVYWYRQLPEEGLKFMVYLQKENIIDESGMPKERFSAEFPKEGPSILRIQQVVRGDSAAYFCASSPTGLAGTSQYFGPGTRLLVL.